This TCR beta chain was observed in a study of CD8+ T cells in alopecia areata. Notes on the study in general: Relative to mice, TCR sharing across patients was less clear, a difference possibly HLA-related.

The V and J ends lost 0 bases and 6 bases respectively, with 12 bases between them. Per the germline V gene, CDR1 is SQVTM and CDR2 is ANQGSEA. CDR3 size: 13 residues. Worth noting for this clone: No antigen is known for it.

RNA was extracted and reverse transcribed into cDNA as the sequencing template. Using immunoSEQ multiplex PCR, the repertoire was profiled, and TCRdb retains in-frame clones only, with some absent. Of approximately 180,000 clones detected, roughly 60% appear once; the ten largest clones hold 1.7%. The sample was CD4+ T cells sorted from blood, taken at week 0. The clonotype comes from a human donor with alopecia areata. This chain links TRBV29-1 with TRBJ2-7; D perhaps matches TRBD2 (7 bases). CDR3 sequence: CSVEEGGRVEQYF. Here the CDR3 DNA reads TGCAGCGTTGAAGAGGGGGGGCGGGTCGAGCAGTACTTC.